This TCR beta chain appears in the sequencing data of a study of post-analysis software for immune sequencing data. Study context: Courses of disease covered relapsing-remitting, secondary progressive and progressive-relapsing multiple sclerosis.

Study results and caveats: Patients showed TRBV5-6, TRBV5-1 and TRBV20-1 among five TRBV segments more frequent than in controls. Compared with controls, patients showed significantly lower normalized Chao1 diversity.

Comment on this clonotype: As yet, its antigen is unknown.

The CDR3 contains 14 residues. Germline assignment: CDR1 MNHEY and CDR2 SMNVEV (reference sequence). V lost 0 bases to trimming and J lost 6 bases, with 12 bases between them. TCR beta libraries were prepared from cDNA with unique molecular identifiers. Researchers reported some 500,000 cDNA molecules coming from 1 to 10 million T cells. A single record per CDR3 protein comes from TCRdb applying MiXCR to the PCR reads. The table lists some 500,000 distinct CDR3 sequences, roughly 46% of them singletons. Source material: blood. The V gene is TRBV27, the J gene TRBJ2-7; D unresolved. This clonotype was obtained from a girl aged 10 to 17 with multiple sclerosis. The CDR3 region has the DNA TGTGCCAGCAGTTTATCCCCCGACGGGTTCGAGCAGTACTTC. The encoded protein is CASSLSPDGFEQYF.